This note documents a single T cell receptor (beta chain) sequence. Its antigen is still unknown. This sample stems from a study of T cell responses to AZD1222 COVID-19 vaccine. Second-dose recipients at about 4 or about 12 weeks were treated as one pooled group. The study's findings and limits: Among the donors, most were white British and more were female, and clonal diversity was possibly underestimated. As reported, nearly half of all spike-specific TCRs target variant regions that are unmutated. Seropositivity was recorded at baseline in only a handful of AZD1222 recipients.

Trimming at V came to 6 bases and at J to 6 bases, leaving 7 bases not matched to a gene. Germline CDR1 MNHEY, CDR2 SVGEGT. The CDR3 extends over 14 amino acids. This table comes from immunoSEQ multiplex PCR, and its TCRdb copy is limited to in-frame clones, with some not included. Among 80,000 to 85,000 clones listed, 85% to 95% were seen once. The source was peripheral blood, collected 28 days after the second AZD1222 dose. The V call is TRBV6-2 or TRBV6-3, the J call TRBJ1-5; 8 bases map to TRBD1. The source is an adult who received the AZD1222 COVID-19 vaccine. This CDR3 reads CASSRQGTSQPQHF. DNA for the CDR3: TGTGCCAGCAGCCGACAGGGGACAAGTCAGCCCCAGCATTTT.